This entry is about one TCR beta chain. This record comes from a study of shared clonotypes between healthy human individuals. CDR1 is SGHNT and CDR2 is YYREEE in the germline V gene (reference sequence). V was pared by 3 bases and J by 4 bases, with 7 bases of the junction left unmatched. CDR3 length: 15 residues. Only in-frame clones appear in the TCRdb table, and some are missing; sequencing was by immunoSEQ multiplex PCR. Found here are hundreds of thousands of clones, about three quarters of them singletons; the top ten hold around 2%. This TCR came from a woman aged 25 to 39 in good health. What was sequenced was memory CD4+ T cells sorted from blood. The subset was: CD45RA-negative fraction. The chain has TRBV5-4 and TRBJ2-1, with 7 nucleotides matching TRBD2. The CDR3 sequence is CASSSGGREYNEQFF. The DNA of the CDR3 is TGTGCCAGCAGCTCTGGAGGGCGGGAGTACAATGAGCAGTTCTTC.